These T cell receptor beta chains were read from a single sample in a study of CD8+ T cells in alopecia areata. Clones were read by immunoSEQ multiplex PCR, and TCRdb kept only the in-frame ones, dropping some. The table lists roughly 190,000 clones, roughly three fifths of them singletons. Material: CD4+ T cells sorted from blood, obtained at week 4, from a patient treated with tofacitinib. All receptors come from a human donor with alopecia areata. Both conserved end residues are part of each CDR3. The D gene is left open where the match is weak. Size tells how often a clone was seen (once, few, many) or the class of an expanded clone, and some rows leave it out.

CATSRKQTGLAASTDTQYF | TGTGCCACCAGCAGGAAACAGACGGGACTAGCGGCAAGCACAGATACGCAGTATTTT | TRBV15 | - | TRBD2 | TRBJ2-3
CASSLTKTAYEQYF | TGTGCCAGCAGCTTAACTAAGACAGCCTACGAGCAGTACTTC | TRBV5-6 | - | - | TRBJ2-7
CASSLSGANVLTF | TGTGCCAGCAGTCTCTCTGGGGCCAACGTCCTGACTTTC | TRBV6-5 | once | - | TRBJ2-6
CASSPVTVGSSPLHF | TGTGCCAGCTCACCAGTGACAGTGGGTAGTTCACCCCTCCACTTT | TRBV18 | once | - | TRBJ1-6
CATLSGAAFF | TGTGCCACCCTATCGGGGGCGGCTTTCTTT | TRBV6-5 | - | - | TRBJ1-1
CASSLVPNNQPQHF | TGTGCCAGCAGCCTAGTCCCGAACAATCAGCCCCAGCATTTT | TRBV7-2 | - | - | TRBJ1-5
CAWSEAQYGYTF | TGTGCCTGGAGTGAGGCTCAATATGGCTACACCTTC | TRBV30 | once | - | TRBJ1-2
CSVEQGGQETQYF | TGCAGCGTTGAACAGGGGGGGCAAGAGACCCAGTACTTC | TRBV29-1 | few | - | TRBJ2-5
CAWSTGGPPYEQYF | TGTGCCTGGAGTACTGGCGGTCCTCCCTACGAGCAGTACTTC | TRBV30 | - | - | TRBJ2-7
CATSNPTRGNTEAFF | TGTGCCACCAGCAACCCAACCCGGGGAAACACTGAAGCTTTCTTT | TRBV15 | - | - | TRBJ1-1
CASSPAQGANDEQFF | TGTGCCAGCTCACCGGCACAGGGGGCCAACGATGAGCAGTTCTTC | TRBV18 | few | TRBD1 | TRBJ2-1
CAWIEGALDGYTF | TGTGCCTGGATCGAGGGGGCGCTCGACGGCTACACCTTC | TRBV30 | once | TRBD1 | TRBJ1-2
CASSLREGTYEQYF | TGTGCCAGCAGCTTAAGGGAGGGCACCTACGAGCAGTACTTC | TRBV11-1 | - | TRBD2 | TRBJ2-7
CSVEWLETQYF | TGCAGCGTTGAATGGTTAGAGACCCAGTACTTC | TRBV29-1 | - | - | TRBJ2-5
CASSSSVSSGANVLTF | TGTGCCAGCAGTTCGTCCGTTAGCTCTGGGGCCAACGTCCTGACTTTC | TRBV28 | - | - | TRBJ2-6
CAWSVEDRGTQYF | TGTGCCTGGAGTGTTGAAGATCGCGGGACCCAGTACTTC | TRBV30 | - | - | TRBJ2-5
CASSQELIQGSSYTF | TGCGCCAGCAGCCAAGAACTAATTCAGGGTTCGAGCTACACCTTC | TRBV4-3 | few | - | TRBJ1-2
CASSSGSQAYEQYF | TGCGCCAGCAGCTCCGGCTCGCAGGCATACGAGCAGTACTTC | TRBV5-1 | - | - | TRBJ2-7
CSGGTTSTDTQYF | TGCAGCGGCGGAACCACTAGCACAGATACGCAGTATTTT | TRBV29-1 | - | - | TRBJ2-3
CASSSAGQGGNEQFF | TGTGCCAGCAGCTCCGCGGGGCAGGGGGGCAATGAGCAGTTCTTC | TRBV9 | few | - | TRBJ2-1
CASSLDHYGYTF | TGTGCCAGCAGCTTAGATCACTATGGCTACACCTTC | TRBV7-2 | - | - | TRBJ1-2
CASSPQTRGPRRGDTQYF | TGCGCCAGCAGCCCCCAGACGCGAGGGCCCCGGAGAGGAGATACGCAGTATTTT | TRBV4-1 | - | - | TRBJ2-3
CASSLGLNTGELFF | TGTGCCAGCTCACTTGGACTGAACACCGGGGAGCTGTTTTTT | TRBV18 | few | - | TRBJ2-2